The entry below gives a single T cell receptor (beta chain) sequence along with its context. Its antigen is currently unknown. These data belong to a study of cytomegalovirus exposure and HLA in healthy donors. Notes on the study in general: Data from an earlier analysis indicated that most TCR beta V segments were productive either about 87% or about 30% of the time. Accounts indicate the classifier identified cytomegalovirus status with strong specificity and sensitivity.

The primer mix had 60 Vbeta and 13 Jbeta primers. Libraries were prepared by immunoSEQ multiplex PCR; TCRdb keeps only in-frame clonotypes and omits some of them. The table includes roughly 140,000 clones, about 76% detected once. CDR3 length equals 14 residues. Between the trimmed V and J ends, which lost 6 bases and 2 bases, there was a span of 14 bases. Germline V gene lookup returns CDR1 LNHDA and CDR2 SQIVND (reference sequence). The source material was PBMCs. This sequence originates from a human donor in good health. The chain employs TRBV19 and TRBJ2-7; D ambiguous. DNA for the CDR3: TGTGCCAGTAGCCAGACTCCTTCTGCCTACGAGCAGTACTTC. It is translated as CASSQTPSAYEQYF.